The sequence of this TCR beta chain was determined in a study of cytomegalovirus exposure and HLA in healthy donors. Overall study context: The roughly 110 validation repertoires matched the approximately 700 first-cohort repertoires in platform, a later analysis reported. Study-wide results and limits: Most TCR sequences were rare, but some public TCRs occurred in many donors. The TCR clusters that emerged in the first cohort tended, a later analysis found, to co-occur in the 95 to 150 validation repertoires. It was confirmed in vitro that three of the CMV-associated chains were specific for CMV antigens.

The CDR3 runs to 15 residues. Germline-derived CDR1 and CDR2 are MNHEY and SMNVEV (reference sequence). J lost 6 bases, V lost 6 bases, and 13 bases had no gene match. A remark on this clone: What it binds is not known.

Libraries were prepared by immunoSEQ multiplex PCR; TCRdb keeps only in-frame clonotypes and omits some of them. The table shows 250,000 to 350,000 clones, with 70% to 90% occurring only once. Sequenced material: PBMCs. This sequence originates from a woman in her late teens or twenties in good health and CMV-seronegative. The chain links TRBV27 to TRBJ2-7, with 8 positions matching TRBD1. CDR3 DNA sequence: TGTGCCAGCAGCTCCCCCTCCAGGGGGCAGGGCGAGCAGTACTTC. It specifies CASSSPSRGQGEQYF.